A single sample gave rise to the 14 T cell receptor beta chains below, sequenced in a study of cytomegalovirus exposure and HLA in healthy donors. This PCR relied on a set of 60 Vbeta primers and 13 Jbeta primers. Clones were read by immunoSEQ multiplex PCR, and TCRdb kept only the in-frame ones, dropping some. The data show about 100,000 clones, approximately 81% seen once. Sequenced material: PBMCs. The receptors were gathered from a female donor in good health and CMV-seropositive.

The chain uses TRBV19 and TRBJ2-3, with 11 bases matching TRBD2. Germline CDR1 reads LNHDA; CDR2 reads SQIVND (reference sequence). CDR3 length: 16 residues. Trimming at V came to 5 bases and at J to 7 bases, leaving 11 bases not matched to a gene. The CDR3 region has the DNA TGTGCCAGTAGTCGAGGGACTAGCGGAGAGACAAATACGCAGTATTTT. It codes for CASSRGTSGETNTQYF.

This rearrangement joins TRBV15 to TRBJ2-7, with 7 positions matching TRBD1. Germline values: CDR1 LNHNV, CDR2 YYDKDF (reference sequence). V dropped 2 bases and J dropped 2; count of bases not matched to a gene: 12. The CDR3 sequence is 17 residues long. CDR3 nucleotide sequence: TGTGCCACCAGCAGACCCCCGCGAGACAGGGACCCCTACGAGCAGTACTTC. It codes for CATSRPPRDRDPYEQYF.

This chain connects TRBV5-1 to TRBJ1-3; 7 positions agree with TRBD1. The CDR3 contains 14 residues. Germline-derived CDR1 and CDR2 are SGHRS and YFSETQ. V was clipped by 1 base and J by 4 bases; unmatched bases: 2. CDR3 sequence (DNA): TGCGCCAGCAGCTTGACAGGGGTCGGAAACACCATATATTTT. Protein sequence: CASSLTGVGNTIYF.

This clone was counted a single time. The rearrangement joins TRBV4-1 to TRBJ1-6; weak D call: TRBD1 (5 bases). CDR3 length: 17 residues. Trimming pared 4 bases from V and 5 bases from J, leaving 18 bases between. Per the germline V gene, CDR1 is MGHRA and CDR2 is YSYEKL. The CDR3: CASSRLTVPRNNSPLHF. Written as DNA, the CDR3 is TGCGCCAGCAGCCGCCTGACAGTTCCTCGGAATAATTCACCCCTCCACTTT.

The V and J genes are TRBV4-1 and TRBJ1-4; TRBD1 matches 7 bases. The CDR3 covers 16 residues. Germline V gene lookup returns CDR1 MGHRA and CDR2 YSYEKL. J was trimmed by 3 bases and V by 4 bases; bases with no gene match: 8. The CDR3 loop is CASSLPFQGANEKLFF. CDR3 bases: TGCGCCAGCAGCCTACCCTTCCAGGGGGCTAATGAAAAACTGTTTTTT.

This chain joins TRBV11-2 and TRBJ2-7, with 7 bases identical to TRBD1. The CDR3 consists of 13 residues. Germline V gene data show CDR1 as SGHAT and CDR2 as FQNNGV. The V and J ends lost 5 bases and 3 bases, in that order; junction bases with no gene match: 4. CDR3 bases: TGTGCCAGCAGCACCGGGACAGTCTACGAGCAGTACTTC. It specifies CASSTGTVYEQYF.

The chain links TRBV18 to TRBJ1-2, with 7 positions matching TRBD1. V lost 2 bases, J lost 6 bases, and 3 bases stayed unmatched. Germline V gene data show CDR1 as KGHSH and CDR2 as LQKENI. The CDR3 spans 13 residues. The CDR3 bases are TGTGCCAGCTCACCATCCAGGGGGGATGGCTACACCTTC. Amino acid sequence: CASSPSRGDGYTF.

V is TRBV4-2 and J is TRBJ2-7; D is possibly TRBD1 (6 bases). This CDR3 contains 14 residues. The germline V and J ends were trimmed by 4 bases and 6 bases, with 16 bases remaining between them. Germline V gives CDR1 LGHNA, CDR2 YNFKEQ. Written as DNA, the CDR3 is TGTGCCAGCAGCCGTACCCCTACAGGGAGCGAGCAGTACTTC. Translated: CASSRTPTGSEQYF.

A few counts support this clone. J is TRBJ2-2 and V is TRBV30; D not certain. The length of the CDR3 is 14 residues. The germline gives CDR1 GTSNPN, CDR2 SVGIG (reference sequence). Trimming shortened V by 3 bases and J by 3 bases, and 11 bases separated the two germline ends. The CDR3 is CAWSRIQYTGELFF. Here the CDR3 DNA reads TGTGCCTGGAGCCGAATCCAGTACACCGGGGAGCTGTTTTTT.

This clone showed up just a few times. V gene TRBV19 combines with J gene TRBJ1-5, with D maybe TRBD1 (5 bases). CDR1 and CDR2 from the germline V gene are LNHDA and SQIVND (reference sequence). V was pared by 7 bases and J by 2 bases, with 15 bases between. The CDR3 runs to 15 residues. CDR3: CASTPRVGGNQPQHF. CDR3 in DNA: TGTGCCAGTACCCCTCGGGTAGGGGGCAATCAGCCCCAGCATTTT.

The rearrangement joins TRBV18 to TRBJ2-2; D unclear. Germline assignment: CDR1 KGHSH and CDR2 LQKENI. Trimming removed 5 bases at V and 0 bases at J, with 10 bases between. The CDR3 has 15 residues. The CDR3 loop reads CASSIRKPNTGELFF. CDR3 in DNA: TGTGCCAGCTCAATCCGCAAGCCGAACACCGGGGAGCTGTTTTTT.

This chain uses TRBV9 with TRBJ1-1; 8 bases map to TRBD1. Germline values: CDR1 SGDLS, CDR2 YYNGEE. CDR3 length: 15 residues. With 3 bases clipped from V and 5 bases from J, the junction kept 9 bases outside the gene matches. CDR3 protein: CASSGPQGARTEAFF. Written as DNA, the CDR3 is TGTGCCAGCAGCGGACCGCAGGGGGCCCGAACTGAAGCTTTCTTT.

The chain links TRBV6-5 to TRBJ2-7; 7 nucleotides match TRBD2. There are 11 residues in the CDR3. Trimming removed 1 base from V and 12 bases from J; junction bases left unmatched: 3. Germline V gene data show CDR1 as MNHEY and CDR2 as SVGAGI. This CDR3 reads CASSYLGGVYF. The CDR3 coding sequence is TGTGCCAGCAGTTACTTGGGGGGGGTGTACTTC.

V is TRBV4-1 and J is TRBJ1-1; 9 nucleotides align to TRBD1. Trimming cost V 0 bases and J 5 bases; bases outside gene matches: 7. This CDR3 comprises 16 residues. The germline V gene encodes CDR1 MGHRA and CDR2 YSYEKL. CDR3 protein: CASSQEKTGGRTEAFF. The CDR3 DNA sequence: TGCGCCAGCAGCCAAGAAAAGACAGGGGGTAGGACTGAAGCTTTCTTT.